The 10 T cell receptor beta chains presented below share a single source sample, sequenced in a study of cytomegalovirus exposure and HLA in healthy donors. The study ran its PCR with 60 Vbeta and 13 Jbeta primers. Only in-frame clones appear in the TCRdb table, and some are missing; sequencing was by immunoSEQ multiplex PCR. This table has some 90,000 clones, approximately 81% appearing once. Sequenced material: PBMCs. The receptors were sampled from a woman in her seventies in good health and CMV-seropositive.

V and J are TRBV30 and TRBJ1-1; weak D call: TRBD1 (5 bases). In germline, CDR1 is GTSNPN, CDR2 SVGIG (reference sequence). The CDR3 has 15 amino acids. V was pared by 2 bases and J by 1 base, with 14 bases between. CDR3 sequence: CAWSTSQTENTEAFF. DNA of the CDR3: TGTGCCTGGAGTACCTCCCAGACAGAGAACACTGAAGCTTTCTTT.

The CDR3 DNA follows: TGCGCGAGGGAAGGAGATGGCTACACCTTC. Translated: CAREGDGYTF. The J gene is TRBJ1-2, the V gene TRBV10-1; no definite D call. The CDR3 loop spans 10 amino acids. The V gene's germline CDR1 is WNHNN and CDR2 SYGVQD (reference sequence).

The chain is built from TRBV7-9 and TRBJ2-4, with D possibly being TRBD2 (5 bases). CDR3 length equals 14 residues. V shed 1 base and J shed 1 base, with 5 bases lying between them. Germline-derived CDR1 and CDR2 are SEHNR and FQNEAQ (reference sequence). In DNA form, the CDR3 reads TGTGCCAGCAGCTTAGGAGGGGCCAAAAACATTCAGTACTTC. It encodes CASSLGGAKNIQYF. Full variable domain (missing parts from reference TRBV7-9 and TRBJ2-4): DTGVSQNPRHKITKRGQNVTFRCDPISEHNRLYWYRQTLGQGPEFLTYFQNEAQLEKSRLLSDRFSAERPKGSFSTLEIQRTEQGDSAMYLCASSLGGAKNIQYFGAGTRLSVL.

V is TRBV1 and J is TRBJ2-7; the listed D gene, TRBD2, was not tested against the DNA. TRBV1 is reported as a pseudogene. This CDR3 spans 18 amino acids. The CDR3 DNA follows: TGCACCAGCAGCCAAGATATTCCGCGGGAGGGCACCTCCTACGAGCAGTACTTC. Amino acids: CTSSQDIPREGTSYEQYF.

The V and J genes are TRBV6-4 and TRBJ2-1; 11 bases are shared with TRBD2. The germline V gene encodes CDR1 MRHNA and CDR2 SNTAGT. This CDR3 is built from 15 residues. V lost 5 bases, J lost 8 bases, and 8 bases stayed unmatched. The CDR3 DNA sequence: TGTGCCAGCAGTAGAACTAGCGGGAGTGGGGATGAGCAGTTCTTC. It encodes CASSRTSGSGDEQFF.

This clone came up a few times. This chain uses TRBV25-1 with TRBJ2-3; 7 positions match TRBD2. The V gene's germline CDR1 is MGHDK and CDR2 SYGVNS. CDR3 size: 17 residues. The V gene end was trimmed by 4 bases and the J gene end by 2 bases; junction bases not matched to a gene: 12. This CDR3 reads CASSGLTGTTFTDTQYF. DNA of the CDR3: TGTGCCAGCAGTGGGCTTACGGGGACTACCTTCACAGATACGCAGTATTTT.

CDR3 region: CSVQGQGRETQYF. In DNA, the CDR3 is TGCAGCGTTCAGGGACAGGGCCGGGAGACCCAGTACTTC. V is TRBV29-1 and J is TRBJ2-5, with 9 bases fitting TRBD1. The CDR3 is made up of 13 amino acids. The V gene end was trimmed by 5 bases and the J gene end by 5 bases; junction bases not matched to a gene: 6. Germline CDR1 reads SQVTM; CDR2 reads ANQGSEA.

This sequence joins TRBV11-3 and TRBJ2-2, with 8 bases aligning to TRBD2. Germline V gene sequence: CDR1 SGHNT, CDR2 YENEEA. The junction had 7 bases not matched to a gene; V was cut back by 8 bases and J by 5 bases. This CDR3 comprises 14 residues. As DNA, the CDR3 is TGTGCCAGCGCCGGGACTAGATCTACCGGGGAGCTGTTTTTT. This translates into CASAGTRSTGELFF.

The rearrangement uses TRBV29-1 and TRBJ2-7; possibly TRBD2 for D (6 bases). Germline V gives CDR1 SQVTM, CDR2 ANQGSEA. The CDR3 runs to 15 residues. V gave up 7 bases and J gave up 3 bases, with 22 bases separating them. This CDR3 is CSASFPVAGSYEQYF. The CDR3 DNA reads TGCAGCGCTTCTTTTCCAGTGGCGGGGAGCTACGAGCAGTACTTC.

V is TRBV5-4 and J is TRBJ1-2; perhaps TRBD1 as D (5 bases). Trimming left V 6 bases short and J 0 bases short, with 12 bases between. The CDR3 is 14 amino acids. CDR1 and CDR2 (germline): SGHNT, YYREEE (reference sequence). In DNA form, the CDR3 reads TGTGCCAGCATCGCGGGGGGAGCTAACTATGGCTACACCTTC. Its protein product is CASIAGGANYGYTF.